The source of this T cell receptor (beta chain) is a study of blood T cells in healthy people across ages. Overall study results and limits: Changes in expanded clonotypes were possibly confounded, as the CMV status of donors was unknown.

This CDR3 is 10 amino acids long. Germline values: CDR1 SQVTM, CDR2 ANQGSEA. Between the trimmed V and J ends, which lost 7 bases and 5 bases, there was a span of 7 bases. This clonotype has ten or more counts. Its antigen remains unknown. It was with a sample-barcoded 5' primer and a J-beta primer mix that a second PCR of about 6 to 12 cycles was run. A template-switch adaptor containing 12 random nucleotides labeled each cDNA molecule. TCRdb reprocessed the 5' RACE reads via MiXCR and lists one record per CDR3 protein. The sample shows 650,000 to 1,000,000 distinct CDR3 sequences, under 40% of them seen only once. RNA extraction gave at least 5 micrograms of total RNA per sample.

The J gene is TRBJ2-3, the V gene TRBV29-1; D unresolved. The origin of this receptor is a young man in good health. The sequenced material came from blood. The CDR3 region is CSGTLDTQYF. In DNA form, the CDR3 reads TGCAGCGGGACCCTAGATACGCAGTATTTT.